Presented here are 31 T cell receptor beta chains from one specimen sequenced in a study of blood T cells in healthy people across ages. Then a second PCR, running roughly 7 to 11 cycles, was carried out with a sample-barcoded 5' primer and a J-beta primer mix. MiXCR was run by TCRdb on the 5' RACE reads, yielding one entry per CDR3 protein. The profile shows about 1.4 million distinct CDR3 sequences, roughly 60% of them singletons. Sequencing was performed on blood. The receptors originated from a man in his late teens or twenties in good health.

This clonotype was recorded many times. This chain uses TRBV3-1 with TRBJ1-2; D is unclear. The ends were cut back, 0 bases at V and 3 bases at J, with 5 bases in the middle. CDR3 length: 13 residues. Germline CDR1 and CDR2: LGHDT and YNNKEL (reference sequence). The CDR3 loop is CASSQESDYGYTF. In nucleotides, the CDR3 is TGTGCCAGCAGCCAAGAATCGGACTATGGCTACACCTTC.

This chain joins TRBV2 and TRBJ2-7; 12 bases fit TRBD2. The CDR3 loop spans 20 amino acids. In germline, CDR1 is SNHLY, CDR2 FYNNEI. Germline trimming cut 3 bases from V and 0 bases from J; bases unmatched to any gene: 15. CDR3 in amino acids: CASSDSLLGLAGPSSYEQYF. DNA of the CDR3: TGTGCCAGCAGTGATAGTCTCTTAGGACTAGCGGGACCTAGCTCCTACGAGCAGTACTTC.

This clonotype came up a few times. The chain is built from TRBV7-9 and TRBJ2-7, with 10 bases that match TRBD1. Trimming took 5 bases from V and 4 from J; bases not matched to a gene: 8. Germline CDR1 and CDR2: SEHNR and FQNEAQ (reference sequence). This CDR3 has 15 residues. This CDR3 reads CASSPLRQGAYEQYF. CDR3 DNA sequence: TGTGCCAGCAGCCCCCTGAGACAGGGGGCTTACGAGCAGTACTTC.

This clonotype showed up just a few times. The chain combines TRBV4-3 with TRBJ2-3; 12 positions agree with TRBD2. Losses at the gene ends were 5 bases for V and 4 bases for J; bases not matched to a gene: 7. The CDR3 has 16 residues. Per germline, CDR1 LGHNA and CDR2 YSLEER. This CDR3 is CASSLETSGGADTQYF. In DNA form, the CDR3 reads TGCGCCAGCAGCTTGGAGACTAGCGGGGGCGCAGATACGCAGTATTTT.

The chain has TRBV27 and TRBJ2-7; D unclear. Germline CDR1 and CDR2: MNHEY and SMNVEV (reference sequence). The V end lost 7 bases, the J end lost 2 bases, and 18 bases lay between the germline ends. CDR3 length: 15 residues. This chain's CDR3 is CASKVTSSSTYEQYF. The CDR3 DNA sequence: TGTGCCAGCAAAGTAACATCTTCCTCAACCTACGAGCAGTACTTC.

The V and J genes are TRBV27 and TRBJ2-3; TRBD2 is a possible D gene (7 bases). Germline lookup yields CDR1 MNHEY and CDR2 SMNVEV (reference sequence). The CDR3 is 17 residues long. V was trimmed by 3 bases and J by 2 bases, leaving 18 bases between them. CDR3: CASSFGPMRGPTDTQYF. In DNA form, the CDR3 reads TGTGCCAGCAGTTTCGGACCTATGCGGGGGCCCACAGATACGCAGTATTTT.

The chain is built from TRBV12-3 or TRBV12-4 and TRBJ1-1, with D tentatively TRBD1 (5 bases). Trimming cost V 7 bases and J 3 bases, with 21 bases left between them. The length of the CDR3 is 16 residues. CDR3 in DNA: TGTGCCAGCAACTCGTGGGGCGTCAGGGCGGACACTGAAGCTTTCTTT. Amino acids: CASNSWGVRADTEAFF.

The rearrangement links TRBV5-1 to TRBJ2-7; no clear D. The germline gives CDR1 SGHRS, CDR2 YFSETQ. Trimming cost V 0 bases and J 2 bases, with 9 bases left between them. There are 14 residues in the CDR3. The CDR3 is CASSLGARTYEQYF. DNA for the CDR3: TGCGCCAGCAGCTTGGGGGCAAGAACCTACGAGCAGTACTTC.

This chain joins TRBV10-3 and TRBJ1-1; D not resolved. CDR3 length: 17 residues. The germline gives CDR1 ENHRY, CDR2 SYGVKD. Trimming pared 4 bases from V and 3 bases from J, leaving 21 bases between. The CDR3 reads CAISATLKIGVHTEAFF. The DNA of the CDR3 is TGTGCCATCAGTGCTACACTAAAGATAGGAGTACACACTGAAGCTTTCTTT.

The V and J genes are TRBV27 and TRBJ2-1; no reliable D call. V lost 5 bases, J lost 0 bases, and 14 bases lay in between. Germline V CDR1 and CDR2: MNHEY, SMNVEV (reference sequence). The CDR3 loop spans 16 amino acids. The CDR3 coding sequence is TGTGCCAGCAGTCTTATTCGGGTCAGCTCCTACAATGAGCAGTTCTTC. Translation: CASSLIRVSSYNEQFF.

Remarks on this clonotype: An end of the junction does not agree with germline; a read error may underlie this. J is TRBJ2-5 and V is TRBV7-6; D is possibly TRBD1 (5 bases). Germline V gives CDR1 SGHVS, CDR2 FNYEAQ. The CDR3 totals 15 residues. DNA for the CDR3: TGTGCCAGCAGCCCAACCCTAGGGGTCAAAGAGACCCGGTACTTC. It codes for CASSPTLGVKETRYF. The whole variable domain, filled in from reference TRBV7-6 and TRBJ2-5, reads GAGVSQSPRYKVTKRGQDVALRCDPISGHVSLYWYRQALGQGPEFLTYFNYEAQQDKSGLPNDRFSAERPEGSISTLTIQRTEQRDSAMYRCASSPTLGVKETRYFGPGTRLLVL.

The rearrangement links TRBV7-2 to TRBJ2-7, with D maybe TRBD2 (6 bases). The CDR3 sequence is 15 residues long. Germline loops: CDR1 SGHTA, CDR2 FQGNSA. The V and J ends lost 1 base and 5 bases respectively, with 15 bases between them. The CDR3 sequence: CASSLVGGSLDEQYF. DNA of the CDR3: TGTGCCAGCAGCTTAGTAGGAGGGAGCCTTGACGAGCAGTACTTC.

The genes are TRBV5-1 and TRBJ2-2; the D gene is possibly TRBD1 (6 bases). Looked up from germline, CDR1 is SGHRS and CDR2 is YFSETQ. This CDR3 has 14 residues. V was shortened by 4 bases and J by 6 bases, with 13 bases between the two germline ends. CDR3 nucleotide sequence: TGCGCCAGCAGCCCGGTACAGGGTTCCGGGGAGCTGTTTTTT. This codes for CASSPVQGSGELFF.

V usage is TRBV7-9 and J usage is TRBJ1-2; unclear D gene. V shed 0 bases and J shed 3 bases, with 8 bases lying between them. Per germline, CDR1 SEHNR and CDR2 FQNEAQ (reference sequence). This CDR3 has 14 amino acids. CDR3 coding DNA: TGTGCCAGCAGCTTAGCGGGTCAGCACTATGGCTACACCTTC. Its protein is CASSLAGQHYGYTF.

V is TRBV29-1 and J is TRBJ2-3; D tentatively fits TRBD1 or TRBD2 (5 bases each). CDR1 and CDR2 (germline): SQVTM, ANQGSEA. Deletions cut 5 bases from V and 4 bases from J, with 13 bases between. The CDR3 loop spans 13 amino acids. CDR3 DNA sequence: TGCAGCGTTAGGACTCAGGGTCCAGATACGCAGTATTTT. Translated, it gives CSVRTQGPDTQYF.

V gene TRBV12-3 or TRBV12-4 combines with J gene TRBJ1-1; 7 bases map to TRBD1. V lost 7 bases to trimming and J lost 4 bases; unmatched junction nucleotides: 9. The CDR3 is made up of 14 amino acids. CDR3 in amino acids: CASTPTGSITEAFF. The CDR3, as DNA: TGTGCCAGCACCCCGACAGGGAGTATCACTGAAGCTTTCTTT.

The sample holds one count of this clonotype. The V call is TRBV7-9, the J call TRBJ2-5; 11 positions match TRBD2. TRBJ2-7 matches the DNA end more closely, so the J call is doubtful. CDR1 is SEHNR and CDR2 is FQNEAQ in the germline V gene (reference sequence). The CDR3 consists of 15 residues. CDR3 DNA sequence: TGTGCCAGCAGCCCACGTCCGCTAGCGGGGGGCGAGCAGTACTTC. Translation gives CASSPRPLAGGEQYF.

This sequence joins TRBV6-4 and TRBJ2-1, with 10 nucleotides matching TRBD2. The CDR3 length is 19 residues. V was pared by 7 bases and J by 4 bases, with 19 bases of the junction left unmatched. Per germline, CDR1 MRHNA and CDR2 SNTAGT. CDR3 in amino acids: CASIWASGGPKDAYNEQFF. DNA for the CDR3: TGTGCCAGCATATGGGCTAGCGGGGGCCCAAAAGACGCTTACAATGAGCAGTTCTTC.

This clonotype has just one count. The chain uses TRBV6-2 or TRBV6-3 and TRBJ2-5; TRBD1 might be the D (6 bases). Germline V CDR1 and CDR2: MNHEY, SVGEGT. V lost 2 bases and J lost 7, with 17 bases in between. The CDR3 length is 15 residues. The CDR3 loop is CASSYPATGPGTQYF. CDR3 DNA sequence: TGTGCCAGCAGTTACCCCGCGACAGGTCCGGGGACCCAGTACTTC.

V usage is TRBV12-3 or TRBV12-4 and J usage is TRBJ2-1; 12 bases line up with TRBD1. The junction had 12 bases not matched to a gene; V was cut back by 5 bases and J by 10 bases. CDR3 length: 16 amino acids. In DNA form, the CDR3 reads TGTGCCAGCAGTAACGGAGGGACAGGGGGCCCCAAGGAGCAGTTCTTC. This codes for CASSNGGTGGPKEQFF.

This clonotype was observed once. This chain links TRBV12-3 or TRBV12-4 with TRBJ1-2; TRBD1 might be the D (6 bases). CDR3 length equals 14 residues. The V end was cut by 8 bases, the J end by 2 bases, with 15 bases between. This chain's CDR3 is CASAQGHLNYGYTF. The CDR3, as DNA: TGTGCCAGCGCCCAGGGACACCTGAACTATGGCTACACCTTC.

This clonotype was counted between two and nine times. V and J are TRBV28 and TRBJ2-3; maybe TRBD2 (5 bases). The CDR3 length is 15 residues. CDR1 is MDHEN and CDR2 is SYDVKM in the germline V gene. Trimming stripped 3 bases from V and 1 base from J, with 11 bases between. CDR3 amino acids: CASSLGGPRTDTQYF. Written as DNA, the CDR3 is TGTGCCAGCAGTTTGGGCGGGCCGCGCACAGATACGCAGTATTTT.

This clonotype was seen once. The chain is built from TRBV29-1 and TRBJ1-5; 7 bases are shared with TRBD1. This CDR3 comprises 16 residues. Looked up from germline, CDR1 is SQVTM and CDR2 is ANQGSEA. V lost 0 bases, J lost 7 bases, and 12 bases stayed unmatched. This chain's CDR3 is CSVEDLRQGVRQPQHF. The DNA for the CDR3 is TGCAGCGTTGAAGATTTAAGACAGGGAGTAAGGCAGCCCCAGCATTTT.

The CDR3 is CAISESIRPSGFGTDTQYF. CDR3 DNA sequence: TGTGCCATCAGTGAGTCGATTCGTCCTAGCGGGTTTGGGACAGATACGCAGTATTTT. This rearrangement joins TRBV10-3 to TRBJ2-3, with 8 bases that match TRBD2. The V segment lost 0 bases and the J segment 3 bases; nucleotides outside the gene matches: 14. CDR1 ENHRY and CDR2 SYGVKD come from the germline V gene. The CDR3 loop spans 19 amino acids.

The chain carries TRBV5-1 and TRBJ2-4, with D perhaps matching TRBD2 (6 bases). This CDR3 has 17 residues. CDR1 and CDR2 (germline): SGHRS, YFSETQ. Trimming took off 0 bases at V and 2 bases at J, with 15 bases between the two ends. The CDR3 here is CASSLEVQGGPKNIQYF. The CDR3 DNA sequence: TGCGCCAGCAGCTTGGAGGTCCAGGGAGGTCCCAAAAACATTCAGTACTTC.

This rearrangement joins TRBV7-8 to TRBJ1-4; the D gene is possibly TRBD1 (6 bases). The CDR3 covers 15 residues. V was trimmed by 4 bases and J by 2 bases, leaving 11 bases between them. Germline CDR1 SGHVS, CDR2 FQNEAQ. For the CDR3, the DNA is TGTGCCAGCAGCTCCACCGACAGGACTAATGAAAAACTGTTTTTT. It translates to CASSSTDRTNEKLFF.

The chain is built from TRBV6-5 and TRBJ2-7; TRBD1 is a possible D gene (6 bases). The germline V gene encodes CDR1 MNHEY and CDR2 SVGAGI. The CDR3 is made up of 19 amino acids. V was pared by 0 bases and J by 2 bases, with 23 bases between. CDR3 nucleotide sequence: TGTGCCAGCAGTTACTCCCGACGAGTGGCCCAGGGGCCCCCCTACGAGCAGTACTTC. Translated: CASSYSRRVAQGPPYEQYF.

The chain links TRBV20-1 to TRBJ1-4; 7 bases fit TRBD1. Germline CDR1 DFQATT, CDR2 SNEGSKA (reference sequence). The ends lost 4 bases at V and 4 bases at J; junction bases unmatched: 6. The CDR3 extends over 14 amino acids. CDR3 sequence reads: CSATRQGLNEKLFF. CDR3 nucleotides: TGCAGTGCTACTCGACAGGGTCTTAATGAAAAACTGTTTTTT.

CDR3 sequence (DNA): TGTGCCAGCAGTTTGAAGTCCCTAGCCAAAAACATTCAGTACTTC. As protein: CASSLKSLAKNIQYF. This sequence joins TRBV12-3 or TRBV12-4 and TRBJ2-4, with D unresolved. The V and J ends lost 3 bases and 0 bases respectively, with 9 bases between them. The CDR3 is 15 residues long.

The gene calls are TRBV4-1 and TRBJ2-5; tentative D call: TRBD2 (5 bases). Trimming took off 2 bases at V and 12 bases at J, with 16 bases between the two ends. The germline gives CDR1 MGHRA, CDR2 YSYEKL. This CDR3 has 13 amino acids. The CDR3 reads CASSQPLARAKYF. The CDR3 DNA reads as TGCGCCAGCAGCCAACCGCTAGCAAGGGCAAAGTACTTC.

The chain carries TRBV27 and TRBJ2-5, with 10 bases lining up with TRBD1. V gave up 10 bases and J gave up 2 bases; unmatched junction bases: 4. Per germline, CDR1 MNHEY and CDR2 SMNVEV (reference sequence). The CDR3 loop spans 13 amino acids. The CDR3 region has the DNA TGTGCCACGACAGGGGGCGGACAAGAGACCCAGTACTTC. It yields the protein CATTGGGQETQYF.